A selection of T cell receptor beta chains follows, all from one sample in a study of blood T cell repertoires in COVID-19. Measured with immunoSEQ multiplex PCR; TCRdb has only the in-frame clones, and not every one. The sample records 130,000 or so clones, 87% being singletons. Source material: peripheral blood. These receptor sequences come from a man aged 50-60 years with active COVID-19. The CDR3 runs from the conserved cysteine through the conserved F or W. Each record gives: D gene, clone size, V gene, J gene, CDR3 protein, CDR3 DNA. The D gene is left open where the match is weak. Size is omitted from some rows. Given values are once, few, many or a class for expanded clones.

-	-	TRBV4-3	TRBJ1-2	CASSQDAQGGYGYTF	TGCGCCAGCAGCCAAGATGCTCAGGGCGGCTATGGCTACACCTTC
TRBD1	-	TRBV4-1	TRBJ2-7	CASSQESGPGGFYEQYF	TGCGCCAGCAGCCAAGAATCGGGGCCAGGGGGTTTCTACGAGCAGTACTTC
TRBD2	-	TRBV5-8	TRBJ2-7	CASRRTSSGATSYEQYF	TGTGCCAGCCGTAGGACCTCTAGCGGAGCTACCTCCTACGAGCAGTACTTC
-	-	TRBV30	TRBJ1-2	CAWSVPLAGAYGYTF	TGTGCCTGGAGTGTTCCCTTGGCAGGGGCCTATGGCTACACCTTC
-	few	TRBV19	TRBJ1-3	CASSIARDTGNTIYF	TGTGCCAGTAGTATAGCCCGGGACACTGGAAACACCATATATTTT
-	-	TRBV6-5	TRBJ2-1	CASSYLETLLGNEQFF	TGTGCCAGCAGTTACTTGGAGACTCTCCTAGGAAATGAGCAGTTCTTC
-	-	TRBV6-5	TRBJ2-2	CASSYSWLNTGELFF	TGTGCCAGCAGTTACTCATGGCTGAACACCGGGGAGCTGTTTTTT
-	few	TRBV5-1	TRBJ1-1	CASSYGQSEAFF	TGCGCCAGCAGCTACGGACAGTCTGAAGCTTTCTTT
-	-	TRBV3-1/TRBV3-2	TRBJ2-7	CASSQGQGPYEQYF	TGTGCCAGCAGCCAGGGGCAGGGGCCCTACGAGCAGTACTTC
TRBD1	-	TRBV5-1	TRBJ1-1	CASSQGQVEAFF	TGCGCCAGCAGCCAAGGACAGGTTGAAGCTTTCTTT
-	-	TRBV15	TRBJ2-7	CATSRGAGKSYEQYF	TGTGCCACCAGCAGAGGAGCAGGCAAATCCTACGAGCAGTACTTC
-	-	TRBV19	TRBJ1-3	CASNEVGNTIYF	TGTGCCAGTAACGAGGTTGGAAACACCATATATTTT
TRBD2	once	TRBV4-1	TRBJ2-2	CASSQMGGTLTGELFF	TGCGCCAGCAGCCAAATGGGAGGGACCCTCACCGGGGAGCTGTTTTTT
-	-	TRBV9	TRBJ1-2	CASSGVNYGYTF	TGTGCCAGCAGCGGAGTCAACTATGGCTACACCTTC
-	few	TRBV2	TRBJ1-6	CASSFQGWPPLHF	TGTGCCAGCAGTTTCCAGGGGTGGCCACCCCTCCACTTT
TRBD2	-	TRBV29-1	TRBJ2-5	CSVRGLAAEETQYF	TGCAGCGTACGAGGACTAGCGGCTGAAGAGACCCAGTACTTC
TRBD1	-	TRBV2	TRBJ1-2	CASSATGGYGYTF	TGTGCCAGCAGTGCTACAGGGGGGTATGGCTACACCTTC
-	-	TRBV11-2	TRBJ2-5	CASSLEPASAGGKYF	TGTGCCAGCAGCTTGGAACCCGCTAGCGCAGGGGGAAAGTACTTC
-	-	TRBV5-6	TRBJ1-2	CASSPLEGSATF	TGTGCCAGCAGCCCTCTCGAGGGTTCGGCTACCTTC
TRBD2	-	TRBV9	TRBJ2-2	CASSDPLPGLAGGRYTGELFF	TGTGCCAGCAGCGACCCGCTCCCGGGACTAGCGGGGGGGCGGTACACCGGGGAGCTGTTTTTT
-	-	TRBV19	TRBJ1-1	CASTITRRDTEAFF	TGTGCCAGTACCATCACCCGACGGGACACTGAAGCTTTCTTT
TRBD2	-	TRBV5-5	TRBJ2-7	CASSLTPGWGGEQYF	TGTGCCAGCAGCTTGACCCCTGGTTGGGGGGGCGAGCAGTACTTC
TRBD2	-	TRBV27	TRBJ2-3	CASSSSGGLGTDTQYF	TGTGCCAGCAGTTCAAGCGGGGGTTTGGGGACAGATACGCAGTATTTT
TRBD1	-	TRBV18	TRBJ2-5	CASSPPAGGGETQYF	TGTGCCAGCTCACCACCGGCAGGGGGCGGCGAGACCCAGTACTTC
-	-	TRBV9	TRBJ2-2	CASSVDASSGLTGELFF	TGTGCCAGCAGCGTAGACGCGTCGTCGGGGTTGACCGGGGAGCTGTTTTTT
-	-	TRBV2	TRBJ2-3	CAGSPPFTDTQYF	TGTGCCGGTAGTCCCCCCTTCACAGATACGCAGTATTTT
TRBD1	-	TRBV24-1	TRBJ2-5	CATSDLRQGQETQYF	TGTGCCACCAGTGATTTACGACAGGGGCAAGAGACCCAGTACTTC
TRBD2	-	TRBV11-1	TRBJ2-7	CASSLTQRGSYEQYF	TGTGCCAGCAGCTTAACCCAGCGGGGGTCCTACGAGCAGTACTTC
TRBD2	-	TRBV25-1	TRBJ2-2	CASSEGLAGSGELFF	TGTGCCAGCAGTGAGGGGCTAGCGGGTTCCGGGGAGCTGTTTTTT
TRBD1	-	TRBV4-3	TRBJ1-2	CASSHVQGARGYTF	TGCGCCAGCAGCCATGTTCAGGGGGCACGTGGCTACACCTTC
-	once	TRBV13	TRBJ1-3	CASSLEGVKSGNTIYF	TGTGCCAGCAGCTTAGAGGGGGTAAAGTCTGGAAACACCATATATTTT
TRBD2	few	TRBV4-2	TRBJ2-2	CARAGGGASGELFF	TGTGCCCGCGCGGGCGGGGGGGCCAGCGGGGAGCTGTTTTTT